These 15 T cell receptor beta chains were all obtained from the same sample, sequenced in a study of T cells in Graves' hyperthyroidism and ophthalmopathy. Authors of the study amplified TCR beta CDR3 regions from RNA transcripts. Carried out on the TCR CDR3, a first-round RT-PCR used the HTBI primer set. TCRdb fed the multiplex PCR reads into MiXCR, producing one record per CDR3 protein. This sample yields approximately 710,000 distinct CDR3 sequences, of which 17% are seen a single time; 15% to 19% belongs to the top ten. Sequences were obtained from blood. Source of these receptors: a man aged 45-65 years with Graves' hyperthyroidism.

J is TRBJ2-1 and V is TRBV27, with unresolved D. The CDR3 extends over 11 amino acids. V was clipped by 5 bases and J by 6 bases, with 5 bases between them. Germline CDR1 is MNHEY and CDR2 is SMNVEV (reference sequence). The CDR3 DNA reads TGTGCCAGCAGTAATTTCAATGAGCAGTTCTTC. This translates into CASSNFNEQFF.

This clonotype was seen at least ten times. The rearrangement links TRBV11-2 to TRBJ2-7; TRBD1 agrees at 9 bases. Germline CDR1 and CDR2: SGHAT and FQNNGV. This CDR3 is 19 amino acids long. Trimming cost V 2 bases and J 4 bases; bases outside gene matches: 18. CDR3 amino acids: CASSLQSFKGTGLWYEQYF. Written as DNA, the CDR3 is TGTGCCAGCAGCTTACAATCTTTCAAGGGGACAGGGTTGTGGTACGAGCAGTACTTC.

The sample holds one count of this clonotype. The CDR3 reads CASSSTSGRALLPAYEQYF. DNA of the CDR3: TGTGCCAGCAGTTCGACTAGCGGGAGGGCCTTACTCCCAGCCTACGAGCAGTACTTC. The V call is TRBV12-3 or TRBV12-4, the J call TRBJ2-7; 14 bases are a match to TRBD2. J was trimmed by 2 bases and V by 4 bases; bases with no gene match: 13. CDR3 size: 19 residues.

The chain is built from TRBV19 and TRBJ1-1; D is unclear. The CDR3 is 16 residues long. Germline V gene sequence: CDR1 LNHDA, CDR2 SQIVND (reference sequence). Between the trimmed V and J ends, which lost 1 base and 3 bases, there was a span of 15 bases. The CDR3 nucleotides read TGTGCCAGTAGTATAGGAAGGGCGTCTATTCACACTGAAGCTTTCTTT. It translates to CASSIGRASIHTEAFF.

The rearrangement joins TRBV27 to TRBJ1-6; D gene uncertain. The CDR3 length is 18 residues. The V gene lost 2 bases and the J gene lost 0 bases, with 14 bases spanning the gap. The germline gives CDR1 MNHEY, CDR2 SMNVEV (reference sequence). The CDR3 protein is CASSLIDTPSSYNSPLHF. CDR3 coding DNA: TGTGCCAGCAGTTTAATCGACACTCCGAGCTCCTATAATTCACCCCTCCACTTT.

Comment on this clonotype: Since the CDR3 does not end with the conserved phenylalanine or tryptophan, this likely comes from a read error. The chain has TRBV5-6 and TRBJ1-2; weak D call: TRBD1 (6 bases). This CDR3 has 15 amino acids. The V and J ends lost 0 bases and 4 bases respectively, with 13 bases between them. CDR1 and CDR2 (germline): SGHDT, YYEEEE. CDR3 protein: CASSLVSDRSYGYTL. In DNA form, the CDR3 reads TGTGCCAGCAGCTTGGTCAGTGACAGGAGCTATGGCTACACCCTC.

This clonotype was detected ten times or more. The V and J genes are TRBV6-2 or TRBV6-3 and TRBJ2-7, with D uncertain. V lost 1 base, J lost 1 base, and 5 bases lay in between. In germline, CDR1 is MNHEY, CDR2 SVGEGT. The CDR3 length is 13 residues. The CDR3 loop is CASSYLSSYEQYF. Here the CDR3 DNA reads TGTGCCAGCAGTTACTTGTCTTCCTACGAGCAGTACTTC.

This clonotype showed up just a few times. The CDR3 loop is CSAPTNTGELFF. As DNA, the CDR3 is TGCAGTGCCCCGACGAACACCGGGGAGCTGTTTTTT. V usage is TRBV20-1 and J usage is TRBJ2-2, with D uncertain. Germline V gene sequence: CDR1 DFQATT, CDR2 SNEGSKA (reference sequence). Trimming shortened V by 6 bases and J by 0 bases, and 5 bases separated the two germline ends. This CDR3 region has 12 residues.

This clonotype has a count of ten or more. The chain links TRBV5-1 to TRBJ2-3; TRBD1 or TRBD2 may be the D gene (5 bases each). V lost 0 bases and J 3 bases, leaving 11 bases between the germline ends. The CDR3 spans 15 residues. CDR1 SGHRS and CDR2 YFSETQ come from the germline V gene. The CDR3 DNA sequence: TGCGCCAGCAGCTTGGACGGGACCGGGACAGATACGCAGTATTTT. Its translation is CASSLDGTGTDTQYF.

This clonotype was counted ten times or more. The rearrangement joins TRBV3-1 to TRBJ2-7; a possible D gene is TRBD2 (5 bases). CDR1 is LGHDT and CDR2 is YNNKEL in the germline V gene (reference sequence). This CDR3 has 17 residues. Between the trimmed V and J ends, which lost 3 bases and 2 bases, there was a span of 20 bases. The CDR3 DNA sequence: TGTGCCAGCAGCCAGGAATCAGTTTGGGAGCGTACCTACGAGCAGTACTTC. This codes for CASSQESVWERTYEQYF.

At least ten counts were recorded for this clonotype. This chain links TRBV7-2 with TRBJ1-2; D is unresolved. The germline CDR1 and CDR2 sequences are SGHTA and FQGNSA. There are 15 residues in the CDR3. V lost 0 bases to trimming and J lost 2 bases, with 10 bases between them. The CDR3 sequence: CASSLAAVPNYGYTF. The CDR3 DNA is TGTGCCAGCAGCTTAGCGGCAGTCCCCAACTATGGCTACACCTTC.

Note on this clonotype: A read error may explain this, as a much larger clone is one base away. V gene TRBV10-3 combines with J gene TRBJ2-7; D not certain. The CDR3 is 14 amino acids. Germline V CDR1 and CDR2: ENHRY, SYGVKD. The DNA of the CDR3 is TGTGCCACCAGTGTATGGGGAAGAACCTACGAGCAGTACTTC. Its protein is CATSVWGRTYEQYF.

The sample holds many counts of this clonotype. The CDR3 sequence: CASSTGTGEDTQYF. The CDR3 DNA reads TGTGCCAGCAGCACCGGGACCGGTGAAGATACGCAGTATTTT. The rearrangement joins TRBV28 to TRBJ2-3; D is tentatively TRBD1 or TRBD2 (5 bases each). This CDR3 contains 14 residues. Trimming cost V 6 bases and J 5 bases, with 15 bases left between them. Germline V gene lookup returns CDR1 MDHEN and CDR2 SYDVKM.

This clonotype appeared many times. The chain links TRBV24-1 to TRBJ2-1; the D gene is possibly TRBD1 (6 bases). CDR1 KGHDR and CDR2 SFDVKD come from the germline V gene. Trimming took off 0 bases at V and 8 bases at J, with 19 bases between the two ends. The CDR3 has 17 amino acids. CDR3 protein: CATSDLQGPNPMDEQFF. The CDR3 DNA reads as TGTGCCACCAGTGATTTGCAGGGGCCAAACCCTATGGATGAGCAGTTCTTC.

This clonotype was found many times. The CDR3 reads CASSLSGTGGASGEQFF. In nucleotides, the CDR3 is TGTGCCAGCAGTTTATCTGGGACAGGGGGCGCCTCAGGTGAGCAGTTCTTC. V gene TRBV28 combines with J gene TRBJ2-1; TRBD1 matches 12 bases. This CDR3 is built from 17 residues. The ends lost 1 base at V and 9 bases at J; junction bases unmatched: 10. Per the germline V gene, CDR1 is MDHEN and CDR2 is SYDVKM.